This is a list of T cell receptor beta chains from one sample in a study of blood T cell repertoires in COVID-19. Repertoires were generated with immunoSEQ multiplex PCR, while TCRdb's copy carries only in-frame clones and drops some. The sample consists of about 87,000 clones, 87% of them appearing once. Sequenced: peripheral blood. These TCRs come from a human donor with acute or convalescent COVID-19. The donor label of this sample is uncertain. CDR3s include the opening cysteine and the closing phenylalanine or tryptophan. Fields, in order: J gene, clone size, D gene, V gene, CDR3 protein, CDR3 DNA. The D gene is left open where the match is weak. Expanded clones are given a class, and other clones once, few, many or no size at all.

>TRBJ2-3|NA|TRBD2|TRBV7-2
CASSSRLAGVSTDTQYF
TGTGCCAGCAGCTCGAGGCTAGCGGGGGTTAGCACAGATACGCAGTATTTT
>TRBJ2-7|NA|TRBD1|TRBV7-2
CASSRRQGPSEQYF
TGTGCCAGCAGCCGTAGACAGGGACCCTCCGAGCAGTACTTC
>TRBJ1-6|NA|NA|TRBV6-5
CAVGQRSSYNSPLHF
TGTGCCGTTGGACAGCGTAGCTCCTATAATTCACCCCTCCACTTT
>TRBJ1-5|NA|NA|TRBV27
CASSLSRVWNQPQHF
TGTGCCAGCAGTTTATCGAGGGTCTGGAATCAGCCCCAGCATTTT
>TRBJ2-7|NA|TRBD1|TRBV7-9
CASSLATGLREQYF
TGTGCCAGCAGCTTAGCGACAGGGCTCCGCGAGCAGTACTTC
>TRBJ2-3|NA|NA|TRBV7-9
CASSLWVTSTDTQYF
TGTGCCAGCAGCTTATGGGTGACTAGCACAGATACGCAGTATTTT
>TRBJ2-6|NA|NA|TRBV7-3
CASSLPQGTGANVLTF
TGTGCCAGCAGCTTACCACAGGGAACCGGGGCCAACGTCCTGACTTTC
>TRBJ2-5|NA|TRBD2|TRBV4-1
CASSQGVLAEETQYF
TGCGCCAGCAGCCAAGGTGTACTAGCGGAAGAGACCCAGTACTTC
>TRBJ1-2|NA|NA|TRBV12-5
CASGLDTHRVGYTF
TGTGCTAGTGGTTTGGATACCCACAGGGTTGGCTACACCTTC
>TRBJ2-7|NA|NA|TRBV2
CASDRSYEQYF
TGTGCCAGCGACAGGAGTTACGAGCAGTACTTC
>TRBJ2-7|once|TRBD1|TRBV5-4
CASSLRTGGLYEQYF
TGTGCCAGCAGCTTGAGGACAGGGGGCCTCTACGAGCAGTACTTC
>TRBJ2-7|NA|TRBD1|TRBV11-2
CASSPRPGTGITYEQYF
TGTGCCAGCAGCCCGAGACCCGGGACAGGGATTACCTACGAGCAGTACTTC
>TRBJ1-3|NA|NA|TRBV30
CAYSGGSGNTIYF
TGTGCATATAGCGGGGGCTCTGGAAACACCATATATTTT
>TRBJ2-3|NA|TRBD2|TRBV9
CASSTLAGNWDTQYF
TGTGCCAGCAGCACCCTAGCGGGGAATTGGGATACGCAGTATTTT
>TRBJ2-2|NA|TRBD1|TRBV29-1
CSVNGQASGELFF
TGCAGCGTTAACGGACAGGCGAGCGGGGAGCTGTTTTTT
>TRBJ1-5|NA|TRBD1|TRBV5-1
CASSLRTGVDQPQHF
TGCGCCAGCAGCTTGCGGACAGGGGTGGATCAGCCCCAGCATTTT
>TRBJ1-2|once|NA|TRBV19
CASSIGPQTLYGYTF
TGTGCCAGTAGTATTGGTCCCCAAACCCTATATGGCTACACCTTC
>TRBJ1-5|NA|NA|TRBV18
CASSPSRGQPQHF
TGTGCCAGCTCACCTTCACGAGGGCAGCCCCAGCATTTT
>TRBJ1-1|NA|NA|TRBV7-2
CASSLVAGVNTEAFF
TGTGCCAGCAGCTTAGTTGCAGGGGTGAACACTGAAGCTTTCTTT
>TRBJ2-3|NA|NA|TRBV4-3
CASSQDLGTDTQYF
TGCGCCAGCAGCCAAGATCTAGGCACAGATACGCAGTATTTT
>TRBJ1-2|NA|TRBD1|TRBV2
CASSWDSTPNYGYTF
TGTGCCAGCAGCTGGGACAGCACTCCTAACTATGGCTACACCTTC
>TRBJ1-2|NA|NA|TRBV18
CASSYRDTDGYTF
TGTGCCAGCTCTTACCGGGACACCGATGGCTACACCTTC
>TRBJ2-1|NA|NA|TRBV20-1
CSASGVVRSSYNEQFF
TGCAGTGCTAGTGGTGTTGTGCGGAGCTCCTACAATGAGCAGTTCTTC
>TRBJ1-6|NA|NA|TRBV5-1
CASSLAELNSPLHF
TGCGCCAGCAGCTTGGCCGAGCTGAATTCACCCCTCCACTTT
>TRBJ2-7|once|TRBD1|TRBV30
CAWSGSIGAITGVEYF
TGTGCCTGGAGTGGGTCCATTGGGGCTATTACAGGGGTCGAGTACTTC
>TRBJ1-4|NA|TRBD1|TRBV5-1
CASRPGTAEKLFF
TGCGCCAGCAGGCCCGGGACAGCTGAAAAACTGTTTTTT
>TRBJ2-2|NA|NA|TRBV28
CASSLNPDTANTGELFF
TGTGCCAGCAGTTTAAACCCCGACACCGCGAACACCGGGGAGCTGTTTTTT
>TRBJ2-2|NA|TRBD2|TRBV4-3
CASSQGLAANTGELFF
TGCGCCAGCAGCCAAGGACTAGCGGCGAACACCGGGGAGCTGTTTTTT
>TRBJ1-1|once|TRBD1|TRBV24-1
CATRGRTTEAFF
TGTGCCACGAGGGGGCGGACCACTGAAGCTTTCTTT
>TRBJ2-1|NA|NA|TRBV7-8
CASSLDRGSEQFF
TGTGCCAGCAGCTTGGACCGGGGGAGCGAGCAGTTCTTC
>TRBJ2-3|NA|TRBD2|TRBV7-8
CASSILLAGGGSDTQYF
TGTGCCAGCAGCATCCTGCTAGCGGGGGGTGGGTCAGATACGCAGTATTTT
>TRBJ2-1|NA|TRBD2|TRBV5-1
CASSTGRGMRFF
TGCGCCAGCAGCACGGGGCGGGGGATGCGGTTCTTC
>TRBJ2-3|NA|TRBD2|TRBV9
CASSGVASGGTDTQYF
TGTGCCAGCAGCGGAGTTGCTAGCGGGGGAACAGATACGCAGTATTTT
>TRBJ2-2|NA|NA|TRBV4-1
CASSQAPGHYPNTGELFF
TGCGCCAGCAGCCAAGCTCCAGGGCACTACCCTAACACCGGGGAGCTGTTTTTT
>TRBJ2-7|NA|NA|TRBV5-8
CASSLSLYEQYF
TGTGCCAGCAGCTTATCCCTCTACGAGCAGTACTTC
>TRBJ2-7|NA|NA|TRBV10-3
CAISEGRNYEQYF
TGTGCCATCAGTGAAGGGAGGAACTACGAGCAGTACTTC
>TRBJ1-1|NA|NA|TRBV5-8
CASSHEGHTEAFF
TGTGCCAGCAGCCACGAGGGTCACACTGAAGCTTTCTTT
>TRBJ1-5|once|TRBD1|TRBV4-1
CASRLDRGYQPQHF
TGCGCCAGCAGACTCGACAGGGGTTATCAGCCCCAGCATTTT
>TRBJ2-7|NA|TRBD1|TRBV6-6
CASREGQSSYEQYF
TGTGCCAGCAGAGAGGGACAGAGCTCCTACGAGCAGTACTTC
>TRBJ2-5|NA|NA|TRBV5-1
CASSFNNERRETQYF
TGCGCCAGCAGCTTCAATAATGAGCGGCGTGAGACCCAGTACTTC
>TRBJ2-2|NA|TRBD1|TRBV27
CASSSSSGTGGTGELFF
TGTGCCAGCAGTTCAAGCTCCGGGACAGGGGGCACCGGGGAGCTGTTTTTT
>TRBJ2-3|NA|NA|TRBV7-8
CASSSRGPTTDTQYF
TGTGCCAGCAGCTCGCGGGGGCCCACCACAGATACGCAGTATTTT
>TRBJ1-4|NA|TRBD1|TRBV10-3
CAISEPRTGGEKLFF
TGTGCCATCAGTGAGCCGCGGACAGGGGGTGAAAAACTGTTTTTT
>TRBJ1-5|NA|NA|TRBV6-5
CASSTGVGNQPQHF
TGTGCCAGCAGTACGGGGGTGGGGAATCAGCCCCAGCATTTT
>TRBJ1-5|NA|TRBD1|TRBV5-1
CASSTGTGSNQPQHF
TGCGCCAGCAGCACGGGGACAGGGTCGAATCAGCCCCAGCATTTT